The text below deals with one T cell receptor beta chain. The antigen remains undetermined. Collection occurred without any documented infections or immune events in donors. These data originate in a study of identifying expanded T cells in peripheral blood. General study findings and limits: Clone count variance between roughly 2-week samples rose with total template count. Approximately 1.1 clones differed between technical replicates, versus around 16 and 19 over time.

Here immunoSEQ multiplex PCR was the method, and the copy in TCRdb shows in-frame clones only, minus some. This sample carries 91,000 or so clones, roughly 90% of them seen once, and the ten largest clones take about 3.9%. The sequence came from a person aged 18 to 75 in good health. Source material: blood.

The CDR3 loop reads CASSLGARYNEQFF. The DNA for the CDR3 is TGTGCCAGCAGCCTAGGGGCACGGTACAATGAGCAGTTCTTC. This rearrangement joins TRBV7-2 to TRBJ2-1; perhaps TRBD1 as D (5 bases). The CDR3 loop spans 14 amino acids. Trimming removed 5 bases at V and 4 bases at J, with 12 bases between. Per germline, CDR1 SGHTA and CDR2 FQGNSA.